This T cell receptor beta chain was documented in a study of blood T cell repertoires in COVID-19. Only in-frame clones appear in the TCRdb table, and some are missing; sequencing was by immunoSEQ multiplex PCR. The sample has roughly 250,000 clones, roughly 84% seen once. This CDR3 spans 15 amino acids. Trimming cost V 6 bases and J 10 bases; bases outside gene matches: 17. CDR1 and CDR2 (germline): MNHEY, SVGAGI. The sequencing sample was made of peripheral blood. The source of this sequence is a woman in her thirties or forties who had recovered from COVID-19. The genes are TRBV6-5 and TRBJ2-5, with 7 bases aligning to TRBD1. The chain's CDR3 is CASSPVRQGNVFQYF. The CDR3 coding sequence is TGTGCCAGCAGCCCGGTTAGACAGGGTAATGTTTTCCAGTACTTC.